The sequence of this TCR beta chain was determined in a study of glioma-infiltrating T cells after dendritic cell vaccination. CDR1 and CDR2 from the germline V gene are MNHEY and SVGAGI. This CDR3 is built from 14 residues. The J segment lost 9 bases and the V segment lost 4 bases, leaving 5 bases of the junction unmatched. As to time point: after dendritic cell vaccination, including at tumor progression/relapse. This clone was seen a single time. The PCR used 60 V beta and 13 J beta primers. TCRdb's table, derived via immunoSEQ multiplex PCR, lists solely in-frame clones and lacks some. Of approximately 91,000 clones listed, roughly four fifths are singletons.

The TCR comes from a human donor with glioblastoma. This sequence joins TRBV6-5 and TRBJ1-6; 8 nucleotides match TRBD1. Sample: blood, taken after dendritic cell vaccination. The CDR3 reads CASSFGTGGSPLHF. The CDR3 nucleotides are TGTGCCAGCAGTTTCGGGACAGGAGGTTCACCCCTCCACTTT.